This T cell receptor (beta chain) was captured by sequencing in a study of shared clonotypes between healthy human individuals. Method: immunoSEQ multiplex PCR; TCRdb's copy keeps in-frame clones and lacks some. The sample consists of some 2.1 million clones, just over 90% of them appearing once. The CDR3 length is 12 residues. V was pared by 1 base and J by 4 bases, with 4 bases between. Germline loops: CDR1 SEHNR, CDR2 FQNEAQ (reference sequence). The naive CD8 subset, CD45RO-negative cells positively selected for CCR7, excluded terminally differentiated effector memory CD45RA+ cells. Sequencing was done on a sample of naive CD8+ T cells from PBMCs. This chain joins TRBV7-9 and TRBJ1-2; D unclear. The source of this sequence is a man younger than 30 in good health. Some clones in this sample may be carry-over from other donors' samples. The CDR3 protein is CASSLGAYGYTF. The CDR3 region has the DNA TGTGCCAGCAGCTTAGGGGCCTATGGCTACACCTTC.